This T cell receptor (beta chain) was captured in a study of cytomegalovirus exposure and HLA in healthy donors. Study observations and caveats: One later analysis reportedly identified an Asian-associated ancestry cluster that showed fewer N-insertions than the roughly 600-donor mean. Common viral pathogens (according to a later analysis) appeared linked to several of the most significant clusters.

Both 60 Vbeta primers and 13 Jbeta primers went into the PCR. Per the study methods: In a later analysis, roughly 11 million of 83 million or so unique beta chains occurred in at least two donors. Sequenced by immunoSEQ multiplex PCR; TCRdb stores in-frame clones only, minus some. V, J and clone size are taken as reported in that table, and D and trimming were inferred from the DNA itself. The sample yields some 180,000 clones, 81% seen once. The CDR3 consists of 15 residues. CDR1 and CDR2 (germline): SGHTA, FQGTGA. J gave up 4 bases and V 5 bases, and 8 bases lay outside the gene matches. Details on this clone: Its matching antigen is unknown.

This TCR was sampled from a man aged 40-49 years in good health and CMV-seropositive. V gene TRBV7-3 combines with J gene TRBJ2-7, with 10 bases matching TRBD2. Sequenced sample: PBMCs. The CDR3 protein is CASSQAGGPEYEQYF. CDR3 nucleotides: TGTGCCAGCAGCCAAGCGGGAGGGCCGGAGTACGAGCAGTACTTC.